This T cell receptor beta chain was sequenced during a study of blood T cell repertoires in COVID-19. V gave up 1 base and J gave up 2 bases, with 9 bases separating them. This CDR3 is 15 amino acids long. Per germline, CDR1 LNHNV and CDR2 YYDKDF (reference sequence). TCRdb keeps only in-frame clones here, not all; method: immunoSEQ multiplex PCR. The sample consists of about 250,000 clones, approximately 85% of them appearing once. The sequence was obtained from a woman aged 50 to 60 who had been exposed to COVID-19. This chain connects TRBV15 to TRBJ1-3; possible D gene TRBD1, 5 bases. The specimen sequenced was PBMCs or T cells enriched from blood (not recorded which). CDR3 coding DNA: TGTGCCACCAGCAGAGCGAGCAGGGCTGGAAACACCATATATTTT. It yields the protein CATSRASRAGNTIYF.